This T cell receptor (beta chain) was identified in a study of radiotherapy plus CTLA-4 blockade in lung cancer. About the research overall: Objective responses emerged in 15% to 20% of patients, and 31% attained disease control. Whole-study results and caveats: After radiotherapy and ipilimumab, tumor-derived clones expanded in peripheral blood. The authors reported that early blood T cell clone dynamics, with interferon-beta, best predicted response.

Libraries were prepared by immunoSEQ multiplex PCR; TCRdb keeps only in-frame clonotypes and omits some of them. This table has about 98,000 clones, around 86% appearing once. On this clone: Antigen unknown.

The TCR comes from a human donor with non-small cell lung cancer who had a partial response to radiotherapy plus ipilimumab. This material consisted of peripheral blood, taken from a patient treated with radiotherapy plus ipilimumab.

This chain's CDR3 is CASSSQILNYGYTF. The CDR3 DNA sequence: TGTGCCAGCAGCTCCCAAATACTTAACTATGGCTACACCTTC. The V and J genes are TRBV7-8 and TRBJ1-2; D remains unclear. From germline, CDR1 is SGHVS and CDR2 FQNEAQ. V shed 4 bases and J shed 1 base, with 10 bases lying between them. The CDR3 loop spans 14 amino acids.